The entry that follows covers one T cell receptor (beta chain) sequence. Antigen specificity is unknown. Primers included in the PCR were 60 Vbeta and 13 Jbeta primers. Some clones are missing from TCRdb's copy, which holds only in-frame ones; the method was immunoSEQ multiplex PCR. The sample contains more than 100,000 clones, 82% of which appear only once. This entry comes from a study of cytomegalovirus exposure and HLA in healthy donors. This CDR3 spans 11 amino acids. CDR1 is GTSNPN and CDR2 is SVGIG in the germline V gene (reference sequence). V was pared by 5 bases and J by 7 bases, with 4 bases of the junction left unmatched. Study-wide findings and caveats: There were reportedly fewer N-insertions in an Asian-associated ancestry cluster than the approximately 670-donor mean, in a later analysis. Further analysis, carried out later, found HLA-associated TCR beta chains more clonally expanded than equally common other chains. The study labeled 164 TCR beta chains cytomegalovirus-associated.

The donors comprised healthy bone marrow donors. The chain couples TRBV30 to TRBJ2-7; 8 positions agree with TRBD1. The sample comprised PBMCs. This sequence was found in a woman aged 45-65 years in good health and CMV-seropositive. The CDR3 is CAWSRGREQYF. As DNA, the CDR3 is TGTGCCTGGTCCAGGGGGCGAGAGCAGTACTTC.